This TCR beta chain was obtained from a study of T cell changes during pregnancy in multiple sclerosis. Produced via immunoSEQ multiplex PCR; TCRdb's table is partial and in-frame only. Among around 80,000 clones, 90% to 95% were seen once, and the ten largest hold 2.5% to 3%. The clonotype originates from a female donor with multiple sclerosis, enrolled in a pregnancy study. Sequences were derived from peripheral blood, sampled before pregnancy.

The CDR3 nucleotides are TGTGCCAGCAGCTCTCGGACTAGCGGGATAATCGGGGAGCAGTTCTTC. This sequence encodes CASSSRTSGIIGEQFF. This sequence joins TRBV7-2 and TRBJ2-1; TRBD2 aligns across 12 bases. Germline CDR1 SGHTA, CDR2 FQGNSA. The CDR3 loop spans 16 amino acids. J lost 10 bases, V lost 4 bases, and 11 bases had no gene match. The full variable domain, completed using reference TRBV7-2 and TRBJ2-1, is GAGVSQSPSNKVTEKGKDVELRCDPISGHTALYWYRQSLGQGLEFLIYFQGNSAPDKSGLPSDRFSAERTGGSVSTLTIQRTQQEDSAVYLCASSSRTSGIIGEQFFGPGTRLTVL.